This T cell receptor beta chain was documented in a study of T cell responses to AZD1222 COVID-19 vaccine. This table comes from immunoSEQ multiplex PCR, and its TCRdb copy is limited to in-frame clones, with some not included. Of 65,000 to 85,000 clones in the sample, 88% are singletons; the top ten hold 9% to 10%. With respect to this clone: Its antigen is undetermined.

Whole-study findings and limits: Breadth and depth of Spike-specific TCRs rose after two AZD1222 doses. Among vaccine-associated CD4 TCRs, coverage spanned spike, with dominance at 160-218 and 743-854. Epitopes outside B.1.351 and B.1.1.7 mutated regions reportedly drew nearly half of spike TCRs.

There are 15 residues in the CDR3. Germline V gene data show CDR1 as LNHDA and CDR2 as SQIVND (reference sequence). Between the trimmed V and J ends, which lost 3 bases and 0 bases, there was a span of 11 bases. The TCR comes from an adult who received the MenACWY meningococcal vaccine as a control. V gene TRBV19 combines with J gene TRBJ1-2; D is perhaps TRBD1 (5 bases). The input for sequencing was peripheral blood, taken 28 days after the second dose of the MenACWY control vaccine. The DNA of the CDR3 is TGTGCCAGTAGTATGAAGACAGATACTAACTATGGCTACACCTTC. Protein sequence: CASSMKTDTNYGYTF.